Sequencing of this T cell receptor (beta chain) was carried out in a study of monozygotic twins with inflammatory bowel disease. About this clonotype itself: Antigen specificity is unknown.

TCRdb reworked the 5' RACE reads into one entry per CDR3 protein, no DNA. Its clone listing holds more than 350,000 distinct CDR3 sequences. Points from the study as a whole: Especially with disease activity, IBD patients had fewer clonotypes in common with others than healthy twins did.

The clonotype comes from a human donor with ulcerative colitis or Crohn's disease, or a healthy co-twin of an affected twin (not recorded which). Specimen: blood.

The CDR3 reads CASSLLLKPGELFF. This chain joins TRBV7-8 and TRBJ2-2. CDR1 SGHVS and CDR2 FQNEAQ come from the germline V gene. The CDR3 is made up of 14 amino acids.